This record concerns one T cell receptor beta chain sequence. What it binds is unknown. This CDR3 region has 14 residues. Trimming shortened V by 3 bases and J by 2 bases, and 11 bases separated the two germline ends. This sample is part of a study of T cells after yellow fever vaccination. About the study: Any fraction with a low cell number was prepared using SMART-Seq v4 Ultra Low Input.

Study results and caveats: Peaking on day 5 versus 15, the secondary response was faster but weaker. Boosting was followed by the reappearance of most primary-vaccination clones (just under 98% CD4, 88% CD8). FACS-sorted repertoires could contain abundant clonotypes contaminating from the bulk population.

MiXCR, applied by TCRdb to the 5' RACE reads, yields one record per CDR3 protein. Of hundreds of thousands of distinct CDR3 sequences listed, more than 9% are singletons. This receptor was taken from a man younger than 40 who received the YFV17D yellow fever vaccine. Source: PBMCs, taken on the day of the yellow fever booster vaccination. This chain connects TRBV23-1 to TRBJ2-7, with D perhaps matching TRBD1 (6 bases). TRBV23-1 is recorded as an ORF, its role being uncertain. The CDR3 nucleotides read TGCGCCAGCAGTCAGTTACAGGGTCCCTACGAGCAGTACTTC. Translated: CASSQLQGPYEQYF.